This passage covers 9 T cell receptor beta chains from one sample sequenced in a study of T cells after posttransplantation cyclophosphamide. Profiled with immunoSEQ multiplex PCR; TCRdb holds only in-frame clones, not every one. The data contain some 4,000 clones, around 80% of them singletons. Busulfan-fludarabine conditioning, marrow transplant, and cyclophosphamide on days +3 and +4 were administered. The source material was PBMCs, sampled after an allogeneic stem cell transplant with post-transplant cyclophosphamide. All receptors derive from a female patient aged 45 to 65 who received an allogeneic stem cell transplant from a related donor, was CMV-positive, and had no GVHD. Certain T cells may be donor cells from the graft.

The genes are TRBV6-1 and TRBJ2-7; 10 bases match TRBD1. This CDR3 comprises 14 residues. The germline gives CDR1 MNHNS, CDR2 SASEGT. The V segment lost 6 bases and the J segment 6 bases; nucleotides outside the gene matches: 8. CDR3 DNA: TGTGCCAGCAGCCTCCGGGACAGGGGTGTCGAGCAGTACTTC. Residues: CASSLRDRGVEQYF.

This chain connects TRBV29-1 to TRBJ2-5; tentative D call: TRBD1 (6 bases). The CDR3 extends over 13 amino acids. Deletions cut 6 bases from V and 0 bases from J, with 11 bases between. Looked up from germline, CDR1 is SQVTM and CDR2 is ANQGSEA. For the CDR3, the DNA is TGCAGCGTCGCAGGGGATAACCAAGAGACCCAGTACTTC. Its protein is CSVAGDNQETQYF.

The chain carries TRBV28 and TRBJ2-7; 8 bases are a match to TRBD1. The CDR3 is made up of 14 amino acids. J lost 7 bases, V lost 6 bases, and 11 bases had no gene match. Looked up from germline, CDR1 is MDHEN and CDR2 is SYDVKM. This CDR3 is CASRLQGGKGEQYF. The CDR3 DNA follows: TGTGCCAGCAGGCTACAGGGGGGTAAGGGAGAGCAGTACTTC. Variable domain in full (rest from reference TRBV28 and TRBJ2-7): DVKVTQSSRYLVKRTGEKVFLECVQDMDHENMFWYRQDPGLGLRLIYFSYDVKMKEKGDIPEGYSVSREKKERFSLILESASTNQTSMYLCASRLQGGKGEQYFGPGTRLTVT.

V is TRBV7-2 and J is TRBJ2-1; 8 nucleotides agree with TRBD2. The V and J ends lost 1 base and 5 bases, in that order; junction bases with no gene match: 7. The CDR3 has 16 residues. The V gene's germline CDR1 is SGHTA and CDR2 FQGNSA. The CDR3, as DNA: TGTGCCAGCAGCTTAGAGTCCGGACTAGCAGACAATGAGCAGTTCTTC. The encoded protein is CASSLESGLADNEQFF.

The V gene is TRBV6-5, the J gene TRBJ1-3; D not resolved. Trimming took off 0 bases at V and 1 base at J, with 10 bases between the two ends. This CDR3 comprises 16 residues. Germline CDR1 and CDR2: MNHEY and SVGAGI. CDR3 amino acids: CASSYSPSGSGNTIYF. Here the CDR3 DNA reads TGTGCCAGCAGTTACTCCCCTTCGGGATCTGGAAACACCATATATTTT.

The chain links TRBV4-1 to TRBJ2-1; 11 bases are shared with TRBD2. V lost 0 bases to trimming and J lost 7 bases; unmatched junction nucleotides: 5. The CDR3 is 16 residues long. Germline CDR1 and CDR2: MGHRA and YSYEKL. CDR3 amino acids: CASSQDWGLAANEQFF. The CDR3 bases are TGCGCCAGCAGCCAAGATTGGGGACTAGCGGCTAATGAGCAGTTCTTC.

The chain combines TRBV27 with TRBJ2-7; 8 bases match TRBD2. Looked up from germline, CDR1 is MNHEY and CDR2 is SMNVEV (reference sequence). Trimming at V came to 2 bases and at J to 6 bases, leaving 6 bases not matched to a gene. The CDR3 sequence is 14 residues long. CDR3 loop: CASSLVGLAGEQYF. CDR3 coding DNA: TGTGCCAGCAGTTTAGTAGGACTAGCAGGCGAGCAGTACTTC.

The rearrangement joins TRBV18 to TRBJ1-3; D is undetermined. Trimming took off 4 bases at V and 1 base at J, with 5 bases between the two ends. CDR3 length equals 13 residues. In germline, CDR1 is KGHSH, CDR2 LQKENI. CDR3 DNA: TGTGCCAGCTCACTTATATCTGGAAACACCATATATTTT. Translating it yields CASSLISGNTIYF.

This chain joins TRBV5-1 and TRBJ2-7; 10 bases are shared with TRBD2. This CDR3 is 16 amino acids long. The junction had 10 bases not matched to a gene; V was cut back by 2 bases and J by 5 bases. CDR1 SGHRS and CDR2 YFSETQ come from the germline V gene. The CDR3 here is CASSFGALAGVDEQYF. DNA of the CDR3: TGCGCCAGCAGCTTCGGGGCCCTAGCGGGAGTGGACGAGCAGTACTTC.